One T cell receptor (beta chain) is described in this entry. What it recognizes is unknown. The CDR3 loop spans 14 amino acids. Trimming pared 0 bases from V and 8 bases from J, leaving 13 bases between. The germline V gene has CDR1 SGHVS and CDR2 FQNEAQ. The data are from a study of T cell responses to AZD1222 COVID-19 vaccine. Study observations and caveats: Spike-specific TCR breadth and depth grew following two AZD1222 doses. Clonal diversity may have been underestimated, and the donors were mostly white British, with more females than males. Just 5 or 6 AZD1222 recipients tested seropositive at baseline. Unmutated variant regions are reportedly the target of nearly half of TCRs that are spike-specific.

Data came from immunoSEQ multiplex PCR; TCRdb stores just in-frame clones and leaves some out. The sample contains about 110,000 clones, around 92% of which appear only once. Here the sequenced sample was peripheral blood, taken on day 0 of AZD1222 vaccination. The V and J genes are TRBV7-8 and TRBJ1-2; D possibly corresponds to TRBD1 (5 bases). This receptor was obtained from an adult in good health. The DNA for the CDR3 is TGTGCCAGCAGCTTAGCGAACGGGAGGGGAGGCTACACCTTC. Translating gives CASSLANGRGGYTF.